This TCR beta chain was found in a study of cytomegalovirus exposure and HLA in healthy donors. Study information: Early released data had tens of millions of unique TCRs, all coming from HLA-typed donors.

Likely unrecorded immune exposures existed in these nominally healthy donors. With regard to this clone: Its specificity is unknown.

The CDR3 runs 13 residues. Trimming cost V 1 base and J 0 bases, with 4 bases left between them. Looked up from germline, CDR1 is SGDLS and CDR2 is YYNGEE. Overall study results and limits: The authors judged a highly shared variant cluster likely a sequencing artifact.

The PCR ran on 60 Vbeta and 13 Jbeta primers. Profiling relied on immunoSEQ multiplex PCR, and the TCRdb table lists in-frame clones only, not all of them. In the table there are about 100,000 clones, roughly 70% of which are singletons. This sequence originates from a young woman in good health and CMV-seropositive. The material sequenced was PBMCs. The rearrangement links TRBV9 to TRBJ1-1, with D unclear. The CDR3 nucleotides are TGTGCCAGCAGCGTAACTATGAACACTGAAGCTTTCTTT. This codes for CASSVTMNTEAFF.